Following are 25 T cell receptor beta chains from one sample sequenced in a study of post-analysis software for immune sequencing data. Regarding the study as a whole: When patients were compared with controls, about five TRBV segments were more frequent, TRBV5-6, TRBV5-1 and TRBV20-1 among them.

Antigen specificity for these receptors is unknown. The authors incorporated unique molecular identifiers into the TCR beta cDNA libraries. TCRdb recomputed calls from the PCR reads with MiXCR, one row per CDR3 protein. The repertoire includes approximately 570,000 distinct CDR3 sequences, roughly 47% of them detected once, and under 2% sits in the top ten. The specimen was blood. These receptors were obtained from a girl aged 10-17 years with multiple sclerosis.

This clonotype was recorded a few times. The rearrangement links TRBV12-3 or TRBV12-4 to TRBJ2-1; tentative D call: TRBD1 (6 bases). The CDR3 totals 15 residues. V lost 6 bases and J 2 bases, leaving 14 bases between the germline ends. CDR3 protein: CASSYTGYPYNEQFF. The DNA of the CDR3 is TGTGCCAGCAGCTATACAGGGTACCCCTACAATGAGCAGTTCTTC.

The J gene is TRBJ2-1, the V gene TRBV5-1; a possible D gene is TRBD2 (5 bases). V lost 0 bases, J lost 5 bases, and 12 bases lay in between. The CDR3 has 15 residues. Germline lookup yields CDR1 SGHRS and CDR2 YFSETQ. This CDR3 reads CASSLATTRNNEQFF. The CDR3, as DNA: TGCGCCAGCAGCTTGGCCACAACTAGAAACAATGAGCAGTTCTTC.

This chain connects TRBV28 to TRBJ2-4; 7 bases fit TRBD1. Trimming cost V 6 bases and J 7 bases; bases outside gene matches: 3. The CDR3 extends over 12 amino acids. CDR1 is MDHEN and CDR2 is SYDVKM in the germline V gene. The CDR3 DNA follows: TGTGCCAGCAGCATCAGGGGGAACATTCAGTACTTC. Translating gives CASSIRGNIQYF.

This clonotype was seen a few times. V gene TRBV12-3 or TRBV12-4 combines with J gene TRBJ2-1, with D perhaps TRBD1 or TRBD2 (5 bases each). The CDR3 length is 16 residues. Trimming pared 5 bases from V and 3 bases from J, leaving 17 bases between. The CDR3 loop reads CASSPGPGRLYNEQFF. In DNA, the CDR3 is TGTGCCAGCAGTCCAGGCCCGGGACGGCTCTACAATGAGCAGTTCTTC.

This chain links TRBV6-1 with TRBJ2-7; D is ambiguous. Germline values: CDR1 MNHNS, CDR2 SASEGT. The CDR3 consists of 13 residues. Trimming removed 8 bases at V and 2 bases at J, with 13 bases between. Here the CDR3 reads CASRPTSPYEQYF. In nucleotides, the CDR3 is TGTGCCAGCCGTCCCACAAGCCCCTACGAGCAGTACTTC.

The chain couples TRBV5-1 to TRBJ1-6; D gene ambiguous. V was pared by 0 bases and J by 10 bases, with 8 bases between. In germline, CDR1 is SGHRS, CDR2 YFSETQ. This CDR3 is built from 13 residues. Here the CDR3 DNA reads TGCGCCAGCAGCTTGGCCTCTCGGTCACCCCTCCACTTT. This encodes CASSLASRSPLHF.

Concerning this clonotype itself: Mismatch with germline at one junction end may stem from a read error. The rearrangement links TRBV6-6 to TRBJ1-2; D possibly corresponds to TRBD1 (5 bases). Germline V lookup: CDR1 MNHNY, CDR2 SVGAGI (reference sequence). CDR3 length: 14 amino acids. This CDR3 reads CAGSPDVLGDGYTF. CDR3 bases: TGTGCCGGCAGTCCTGACGTACTGGGGGATGGCTACACCTTC.

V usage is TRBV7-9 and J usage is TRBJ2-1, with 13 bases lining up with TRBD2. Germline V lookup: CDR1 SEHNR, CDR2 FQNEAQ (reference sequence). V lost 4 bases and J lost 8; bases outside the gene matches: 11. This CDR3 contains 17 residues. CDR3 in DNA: TGTGCCAGCAGCTCCCGACTACTAGCGGGGGGGCCCCATGAGCAGTTCTTC. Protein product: CASSSRLLAGGPHEQFF.

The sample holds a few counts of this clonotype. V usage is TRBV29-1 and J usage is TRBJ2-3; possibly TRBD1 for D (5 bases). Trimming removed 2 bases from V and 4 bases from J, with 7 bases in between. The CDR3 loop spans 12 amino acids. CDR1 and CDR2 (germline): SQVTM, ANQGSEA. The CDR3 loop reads CSVEKGPDTQYF. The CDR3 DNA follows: TGCAGCGTTGAAAAGGGGCCAGATACGCAGTATTTT.

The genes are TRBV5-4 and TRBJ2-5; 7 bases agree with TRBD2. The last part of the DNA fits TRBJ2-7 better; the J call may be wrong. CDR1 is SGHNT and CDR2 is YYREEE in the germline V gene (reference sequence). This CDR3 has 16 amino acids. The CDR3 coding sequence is TGTGCCAGCAGCTTGCGTCAGGGACTACTCACTGGCGAGCAGTACTTC. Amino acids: CASSLRQGLLTGEQYF.

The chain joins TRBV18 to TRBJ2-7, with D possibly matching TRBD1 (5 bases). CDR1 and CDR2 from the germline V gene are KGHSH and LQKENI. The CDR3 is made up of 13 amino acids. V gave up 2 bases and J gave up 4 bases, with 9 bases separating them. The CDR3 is CASSPGAAYEQYF. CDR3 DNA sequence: TGTGCCAGCTCACCAGGGGCAGCTTACGAGCAGTACTTC.

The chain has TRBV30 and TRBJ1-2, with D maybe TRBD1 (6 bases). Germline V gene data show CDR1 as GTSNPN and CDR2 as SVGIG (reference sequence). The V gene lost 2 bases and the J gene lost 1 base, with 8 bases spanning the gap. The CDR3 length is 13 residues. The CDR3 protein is CAWSNRVNYGYTF. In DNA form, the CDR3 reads TGTGCCTGGAGTAACAGGGTTAACTATGGCTACACCTTC.

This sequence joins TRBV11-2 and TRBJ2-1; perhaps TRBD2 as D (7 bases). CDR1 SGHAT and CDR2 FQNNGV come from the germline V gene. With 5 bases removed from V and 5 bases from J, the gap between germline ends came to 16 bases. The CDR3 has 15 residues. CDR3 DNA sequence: TGTGCCAGCAGCCCTTGGGGGGAGGGGGACAATGAGCAGTTCTTC. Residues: CASSPWGEGDNEQFF.

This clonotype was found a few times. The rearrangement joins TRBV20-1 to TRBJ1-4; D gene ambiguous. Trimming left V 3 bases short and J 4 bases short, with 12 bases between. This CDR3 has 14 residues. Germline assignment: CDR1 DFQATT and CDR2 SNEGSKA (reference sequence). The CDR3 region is CSASMWQNNEKLFF. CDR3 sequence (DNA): TGCAGTGCTAGTATGTGGCAGAATAATGAAAAACTGTTTTTT.

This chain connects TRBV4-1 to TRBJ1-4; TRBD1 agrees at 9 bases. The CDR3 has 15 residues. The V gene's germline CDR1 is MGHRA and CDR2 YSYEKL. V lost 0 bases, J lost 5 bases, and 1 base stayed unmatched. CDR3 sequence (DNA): TGCGCCAGCAGCCAAGAGGGGACAGGGAATGAAAAACTGTTTTTT. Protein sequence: CASSQEGTGNEKLFF.

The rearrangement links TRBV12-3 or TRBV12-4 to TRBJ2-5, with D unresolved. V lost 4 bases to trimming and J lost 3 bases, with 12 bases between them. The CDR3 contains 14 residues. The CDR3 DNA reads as TGTGCCAGCAGTTCTCGGGTGCTTGAAGAGACCCAGTACTTC. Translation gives CASSSRVLEETQYF.

The CDR3 protein is CASMEKAAWGYEQYF. The CDR3 nucleotides read TGTGCCAGCATGGAGAAGGCAGCGTGGGGCTACGAGCAGTACTTC. The rearrangement joins TRBV6-1 to TRBJ2-7; D gene uncertain. V was trimmed by 7 bases and J by 3 bases, leaving 19 bases between them. This CDR3 region has 15 residues. The germline V gene encodes CDR1 MNHNS and CDR2 SASEGT.

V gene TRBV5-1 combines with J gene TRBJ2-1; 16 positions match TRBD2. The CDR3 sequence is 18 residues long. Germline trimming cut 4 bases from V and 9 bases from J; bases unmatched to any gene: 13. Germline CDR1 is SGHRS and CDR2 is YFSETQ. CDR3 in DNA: TGCGCCAGCAGCCTGGGACTAGCGGGAGGGTCCTTTGTGAGTGAGCAGTTCTTC. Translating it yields CASSLGLAGGSFVSEQFF.

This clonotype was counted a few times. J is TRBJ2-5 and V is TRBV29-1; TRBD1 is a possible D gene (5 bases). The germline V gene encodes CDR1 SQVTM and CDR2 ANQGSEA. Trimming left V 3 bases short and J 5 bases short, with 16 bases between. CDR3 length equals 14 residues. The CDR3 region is CSVDSRTTGETQYF. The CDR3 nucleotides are TGCAGCGTTGATAGCCGGACAACCGGGGAGACCCAGTACTTC.

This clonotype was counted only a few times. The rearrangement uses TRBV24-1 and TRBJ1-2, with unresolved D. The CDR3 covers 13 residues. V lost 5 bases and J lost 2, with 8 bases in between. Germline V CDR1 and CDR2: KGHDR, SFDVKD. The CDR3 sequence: CATSARTNYGYTF. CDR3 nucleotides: TGTGCCACCAGTGCTAGAACCAACTATGGCTACACCTTC.

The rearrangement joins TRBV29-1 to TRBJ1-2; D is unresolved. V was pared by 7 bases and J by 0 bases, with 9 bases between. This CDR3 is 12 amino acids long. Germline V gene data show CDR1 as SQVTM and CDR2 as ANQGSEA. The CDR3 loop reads CSAPHPNYGYTF. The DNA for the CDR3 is TGCAGCGCGCCTCACCCTAACTATGGCTACACCTTC.

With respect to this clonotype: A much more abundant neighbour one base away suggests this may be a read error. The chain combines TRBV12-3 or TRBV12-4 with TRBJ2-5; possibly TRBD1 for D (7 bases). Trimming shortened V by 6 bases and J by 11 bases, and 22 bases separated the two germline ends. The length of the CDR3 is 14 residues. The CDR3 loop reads CASSLTGRHNEQYF. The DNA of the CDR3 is TGTGCCAGCAGCCTGACAGGGAGGCACAATGAGCAGTACTTC.

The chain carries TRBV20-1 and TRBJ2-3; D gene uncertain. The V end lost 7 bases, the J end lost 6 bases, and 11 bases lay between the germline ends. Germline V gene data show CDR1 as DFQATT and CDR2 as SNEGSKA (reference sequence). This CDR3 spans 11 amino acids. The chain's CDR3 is CSVPLADTQYF. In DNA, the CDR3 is TGCAGTGTCCCGCTCGCGGATACGCAGTATTTT.

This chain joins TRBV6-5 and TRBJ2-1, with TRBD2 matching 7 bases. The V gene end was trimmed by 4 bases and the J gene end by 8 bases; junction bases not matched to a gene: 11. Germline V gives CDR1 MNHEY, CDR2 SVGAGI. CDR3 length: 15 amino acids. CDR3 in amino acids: CASSSPGRERHEQFF. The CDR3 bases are TGTGCCAGCAGTTCGCCTGGGCGGGAGCGCCATGAGCAGTTCTTC.

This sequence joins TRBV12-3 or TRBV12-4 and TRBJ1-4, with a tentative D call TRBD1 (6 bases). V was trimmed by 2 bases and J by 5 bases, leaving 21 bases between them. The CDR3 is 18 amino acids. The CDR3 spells CASSLTLVGTHVNEKLFF. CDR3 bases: TGTGCCAGCAGTTTAACACTAGTTGGGACACACGTAAATGAAAAACTGTTTTTT.